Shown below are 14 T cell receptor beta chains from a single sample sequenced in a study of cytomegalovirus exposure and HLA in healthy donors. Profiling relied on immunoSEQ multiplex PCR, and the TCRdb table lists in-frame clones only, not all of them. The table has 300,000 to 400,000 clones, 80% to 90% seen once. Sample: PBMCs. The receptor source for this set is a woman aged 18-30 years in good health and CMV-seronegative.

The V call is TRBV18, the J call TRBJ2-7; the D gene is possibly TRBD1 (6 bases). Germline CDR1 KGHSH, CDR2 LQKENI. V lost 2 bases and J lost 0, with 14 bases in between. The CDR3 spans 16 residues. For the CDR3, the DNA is TGTGCCAGCTCACCAGGGGGCGATCCCTCCTCCTACGAGCAGTACTTC. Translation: CASSPGGDPSSYEQYF.

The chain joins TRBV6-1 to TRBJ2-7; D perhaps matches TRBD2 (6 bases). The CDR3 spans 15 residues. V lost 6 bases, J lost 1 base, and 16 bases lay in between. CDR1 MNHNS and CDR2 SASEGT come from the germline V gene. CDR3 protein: CASREGWTTSYEQYF. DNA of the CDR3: TGTGCCAGCAGGGAGGGCTGGACTACTTCCTACGAGCAGTACTTC.

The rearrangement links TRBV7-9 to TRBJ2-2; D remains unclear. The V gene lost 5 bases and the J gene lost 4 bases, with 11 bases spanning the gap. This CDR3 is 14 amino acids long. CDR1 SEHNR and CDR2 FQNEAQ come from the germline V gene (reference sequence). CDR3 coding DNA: TGTGCCAGCAGCCTAGACCTCGGCACCGGGGAGCTGTTTTTT. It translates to CASSLDLGTGELFF.

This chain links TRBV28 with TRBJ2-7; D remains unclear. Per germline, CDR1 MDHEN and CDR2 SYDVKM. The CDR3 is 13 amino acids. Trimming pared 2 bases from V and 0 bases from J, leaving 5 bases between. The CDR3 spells CASSLRSSYEQYF. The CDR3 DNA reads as TGTGCCAGCAGTTTACGGAGCTCCTACGAGCAGTACTTC.

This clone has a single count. Written as DNA, the CDR3 is TGTGCCAGCAGCTTCCCCTTCCCGGGGGAAGAGCAGTACTTC. This sequence encodes CASSFPFPGEEQYF. This rearrangement joins TRBV7-8 to TRBJ2-7; TRBD2 might be the D (6 bases). Germline V gene data show CDR1 as SGHVS and CDR2 as FQNEAQ. The CDR3 runs to 14 residues. V dropped 3 bases and J dropped 7 bases, with 16 bases sitting between them.

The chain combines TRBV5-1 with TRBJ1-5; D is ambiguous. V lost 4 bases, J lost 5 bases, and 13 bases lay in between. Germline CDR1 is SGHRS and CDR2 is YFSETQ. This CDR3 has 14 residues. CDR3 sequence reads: CASSPGLNHQPQHF. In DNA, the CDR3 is TGCGCCAGCAGCCCCGGACTGAACCATCAGCCCCAGCATTTT.

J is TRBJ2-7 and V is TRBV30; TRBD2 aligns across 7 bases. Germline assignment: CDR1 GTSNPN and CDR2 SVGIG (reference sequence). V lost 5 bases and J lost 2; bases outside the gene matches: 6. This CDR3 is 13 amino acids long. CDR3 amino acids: CAWGSRGTYEQYF. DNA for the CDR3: TGTGCCTGGGGCTCGCGGGGGACCTACGAGCAGTACTTC.

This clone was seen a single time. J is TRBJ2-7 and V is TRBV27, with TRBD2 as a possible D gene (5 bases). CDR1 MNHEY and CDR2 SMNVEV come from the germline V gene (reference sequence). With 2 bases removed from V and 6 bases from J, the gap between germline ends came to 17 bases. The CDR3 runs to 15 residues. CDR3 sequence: CASSLAVTSLAEQYF. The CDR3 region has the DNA TGTGCCAGCAGTTTAGCTGTCACTTCCCTAGCCGAGCAGTACTTC.

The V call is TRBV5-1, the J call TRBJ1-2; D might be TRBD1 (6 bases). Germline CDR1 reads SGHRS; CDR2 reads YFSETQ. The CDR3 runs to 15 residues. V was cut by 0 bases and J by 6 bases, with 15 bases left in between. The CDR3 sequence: CASSLAGWTENGYTF. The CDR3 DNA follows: TGCGCCAGCAGCTTGGCTGGGTGGACAGAGAATGGCTACACCTTC.

The CDR3 DNA is TGTGCCAGCAGCCCCCGGGACAGGGGAGAAAAACTGTTTTTT. Residues: CASSPRDRGEKLFF. The J gene is TRBJ1-4, the V gene TRBV5-4; TRBD1 matches at 10 bases. The CDR3 covers 14 residues. J gave up 8 bases and V 4 bases, and 5 bases lay outside the gene matches. Germline assignment: CDR1 SGHNT and CDR2 YYREEE (reference sequence). The full variable domain, in which reference TRBV5-4 and TRBJ1-4 provide the parts outside the CDR3, is ETGVTQSPTHLIKTRGQQVTLRCSSQSGHNTVSWYQQALGQGPQFIFQYYREEENGRGNFPPRFSGLQFPNYSSELNVNALELDDSALYLCASSPRDRGEKLFFGSGTQLSVL.

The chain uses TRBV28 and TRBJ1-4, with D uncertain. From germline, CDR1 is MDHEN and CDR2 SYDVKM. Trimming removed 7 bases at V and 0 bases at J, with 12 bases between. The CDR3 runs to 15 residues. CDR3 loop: CASNPSLATNEKLFF. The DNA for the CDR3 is TGTGCCAGCAATCCGAGCTTAGCAACTAATGAAAAACTGTTTTTT.

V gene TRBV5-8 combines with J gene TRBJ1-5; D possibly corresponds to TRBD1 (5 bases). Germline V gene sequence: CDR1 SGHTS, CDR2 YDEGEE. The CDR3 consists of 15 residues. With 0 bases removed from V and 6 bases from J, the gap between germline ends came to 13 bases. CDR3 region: CASSLGGGTSQPQHF. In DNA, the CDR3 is TGTGCCAGCAGCTTGGGAGGAGGGACGAGTCAGCCCCAGCATTTT.

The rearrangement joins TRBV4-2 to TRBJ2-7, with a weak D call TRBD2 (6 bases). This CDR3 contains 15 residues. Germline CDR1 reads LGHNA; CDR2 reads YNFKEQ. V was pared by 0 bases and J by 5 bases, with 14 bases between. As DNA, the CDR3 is TGTGCCAGCAGCCAAGAGGCCGGGAGTCCCAACGAGCAGTACTTC. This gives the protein CASSQEAGSPNEQYF.

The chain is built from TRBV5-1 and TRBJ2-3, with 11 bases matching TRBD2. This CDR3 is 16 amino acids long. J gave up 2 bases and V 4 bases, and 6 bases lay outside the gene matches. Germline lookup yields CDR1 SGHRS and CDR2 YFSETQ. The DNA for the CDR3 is TGCGCCAGCAGCGCCGGGACTAGCGGTTACACAGATACGCAGTATTTT. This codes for CASSAGTSGYTDTQYF.